This T cell receptor (beta chain) originates from a study of liver allograft versus peripheral blood T cells (dated by TCRdb to about 2020). Background on the whole study: T cell receptor repertoires present within transplanted livers were compared with repertoires in the peripheral blood of liver transplant recipients. The research as a whole found: According to the report, the T cell receptor repertoires detected in peripheral blood were different from the repertoires found inside liver allografts.

Worth noting for this clonotype: The antigen this receptor binds is unknown. Base qualities were left out, and no much larger clone turns up one base away.

The CDR3 covers 20 residues, taking in both the cysteine and the phenylalanine. Only CDR3 DNA remains: 60 bases, in frame from the first base. CDR1 and CDR2 are drawn from the germline V gene (reference sequence): SEHNR, FQNEAQ. The junction shows trimming of 1 base on V and 0 bases on J, and the gene matches do not reach 8 bases of it. TCRdb records Illumina MiSeq as the sequencer. TCRdb trimmed the raw reads at Q25, called clones with MiXCR and kept productive beta chains. Each CDR3 protein appears once, grouped with its most common genes and DNA. This sample lists about 5,200 distinct CDR3 sequences; less than 20% were detected once. Jointly, the top ten make up roughly 58% of the sample.

This TCR came from a human patient who had a liver transplant. Donor T cells from the graft may be present among the T cells after a transplant. The chain couples TRBV7-9 to TRBJ2-6, with 11 middle bases fitting TRBD1. The CDR3 here reads CASSLVPGTGGFSGANVLTF. The bases read TGTGCCAGCAGCTTAGTTCCCGGGACAGGGGGGTTCTCTGGGGCCAACGTCCTGACTTTC.